This T cell receptor (beta chain) emerged from a study of metastatic and nonmetastatic thyroid tumors. Study information: The study looked at repertoires side by side in blood and in tumor or nodule tissue from malignant and benign thyroid patients.

Germline lookup yields CDR1 MNHNS and CDR2 SASEGT. Trimming removed 4 bases from V and 7 bases from J, with 10 bases in between. The CDR3 runs to 12 residues. Patients had received no treatment of any kind before thyroid surgery. This clone is medium-sized. TCRdb re-analyzed the PCR reads using MiXCR. The sample shows 10,000 to 15,000 clones, 20% to 25% of them seen only once. The receptor comes from a female donor with papillary thyroid cancer or a benign thyroid nodule (not recorded which). Some clones in this sample may be carry-over from other donors' samples. The material sequenced was blood. The V call is TRBV6-1, the J call TRBJ1-2; D call uncertain. The CDR3 nucleotides are TGTGCCAGCAGTGCCGACTGGGGTGGCTACACCTTC. The encoded protein is CASSADWGGYTF.